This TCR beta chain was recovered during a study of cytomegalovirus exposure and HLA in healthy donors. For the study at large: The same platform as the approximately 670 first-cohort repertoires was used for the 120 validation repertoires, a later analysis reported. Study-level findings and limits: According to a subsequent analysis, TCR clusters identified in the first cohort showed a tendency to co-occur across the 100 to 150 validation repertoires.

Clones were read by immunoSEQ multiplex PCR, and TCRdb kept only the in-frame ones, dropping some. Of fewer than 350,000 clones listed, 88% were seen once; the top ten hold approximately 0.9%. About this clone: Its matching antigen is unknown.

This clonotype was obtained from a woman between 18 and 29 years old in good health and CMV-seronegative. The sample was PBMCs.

CDR3 coding DNA: TGTGCCAGCAGCGCCCTACTAGATCAGCCCCAGCATTTT. Protein product: CASSALLDQPQHF. The gene calls are TRBV9 and TRBJ1-5; D remains unclear. The CDR3 is 13 amino acids. Trimming removed 3 bases from V and 5 bases from J, with 9 bases in between. CDR1 SGDLS and CDR2 YYNGEE come from the germline V gene.